This T cell receptor (beta chain) was profiled in a study of blood T cell repertoires in COVID-19. Study information: Samples representing acute and convalescent COVID-19 were sourced from the United States, Italy and Spain. PBMCs, B-cell-depleted T cells, or T cells were the source of the cDNA or gDNA that made up the material.

Original handling: For nucleated cells, counts were estimated from reference gene primer amplification. TCRdb keeps only in-frame clones here, not all; method: immunoSEQ multiplex PCR. The V and J calls and clone size are taken from that table; D and trimming were inferred from the DNA. The sample includes around 27,000 clones, approximately 80% of them seen just once. Germline V lookup: CDR1 LGHNA, CDR2 YNFKEQ. This CDR3 has 16 residues. Unmatched junction bases numbered 3, after V lost 4 bases and J lost 1 base. The sequenced sample consisted of peripheral blood. The chain employs TRBV4-2 and TRBJ2-2, with 10 bases identical to TRBD2. This receptor was obtained from a human donor in a cohort sampled during active COVID-19. The CDR3 bases are TGTGCCAGCAGCCCCTGGACTAGCGGGAACACCGGGGAGCTGTTTTTT. This sequence encodes CASSPWTSGNTGELFF.